These 30 T cell receptor beta chains were sequenced from one sample in a study of Ad26.COV2.S vaccination and SARS-CoV-2 variants. Profiled with immunoSEQ multiplex PCR; TCRdb holds only in-frame clones, not every one. The sample contains about 400,000 clones, more than 75% of which appear only once. Treatment described: about 20 received Ad26.COV2.S at low or high dose, single or two shots; 5 received placebo; per-sample allocation not given. Samples analyzed were those drawn on day 63 after the first vaccine or placebo injection. The specimen was peripheral blood, collected in a trial of Ad26.COV2.S vaccine versus placebo. Receptor source: a person aged 18-65 years who received the Ad26.COV2.S COVID-19 vaccine or a placebo.

This chain uses TRBV4-3 with TRBJ2-7, with D uncertain. CDR1 is LGHNA and CDR2 is YSLEER in the germline V gene. CDR3 length: 13 residues. With 3 bases removed from V and 7 bases from J, the gap between germline ends came to 13 bases. This CDR3 reads CASSHGVQGEQYF. The CDR3 DNA follows: TGCGCCAGCAGCCATGGGGTTCAAGGGGAGCAGTACTTC.

V is TRBV24-1 and J is TRBJ2-5, with a possible D match to TRBD2 (6 bases). This CDR3 is 15 amino acids long. Germline CDR1 and CDR2: KGHDR and SFDVKD. Deletions cut 6 bases from V and 2 bases from J, with 15 bases between. CDR3 in amino acids: CATSYTGTSQETQYF. In DNA, the CDR3 is TGTGCCACCAGTTATACCGGGACTTCACAAGAGACCCAGTACTTC.

This clone was recorded only once. V is TRBV5-8 and J is TRBJ2-1, with D unresolved. The CDR3 runs 15 residues. V was trimmed by 2 bases and J by 0 bases, leaving 9 bases between them. Germline V gene lookup returns CDR1 SGHTS and CDR2 YDEGEE. The CDR3 DNA follows: TGTGCCAGCAGCTTTTCCCTGAGCTCCTACAATGAGCAGTTCTTC. Translated: CASSFSLSSYNEQFF.

The count of this clone is one. CDR3 nucleotide sequence: TGTGCCAGCAGCTTAGGTGCGGCAGCCCTTGGGGATACGCAGTATTTT. Amino acids: CASSLGAAALGDTQYF. The chain employs TRBV7-9 and TRBJ2-3; the D is unclear. Trimming removed 1 base at V and 6 bases at J, with 17 bases between. Germline CDR1 is SEHNR and CDR2 is FQNEAQ (reference sequence). The CDR3 sequence is 16 residues long.

The J gene is TRBJ2-1, the V gene TRBV5-1; TRBD2 aligns across 8 bases. The V gene's germline CDR1 is SGHRS and CDR2 YFSETQ. Germline trimming cut 0 bases from V and 7 bases from J; bases unmatched to any gene: 9. This CDR3 contains 16 residues. The CDR3 loop reads CASSLAGGGGQNEQFF. In nucleotides, the CDR3 is TGCGCCAGCAGCTTGGCGGGGGGGGGCGGTCAAAATGAGCAGTTCTTC.

The chain combines TRBV4-1 with TRBJ2-2; no firm D call. CDR1 is MGHRA and CDR2 is YSYEKL in the germline V gene. This CDR3 spans 15 amino acids. Trimming shortened V by 3 bases and J by 6 bases, and 14 bases separated the two germline ends. In DNA form, the CDR3 reads TGCGCCAGCAGCCAGGTACCTAGTGCTGCCGGGGAGCTGTTTTTT. Translating it yields CASSQVPSAAGELFF.

The chain uses TRBV11-2 and TRBJ2-7, with 11 bases fitting TRBD1. CDR1 is SGHAT and CDR2 is FQNNGV in the germline V gene. Germline trimming cut 4 bases from V and 1 base from J; bases unmatched to any gene: 9. The CDR3 spans 17 residues. Here the CDR3 reads CASSSPRRDRGSYEQYF. CDR3 nucleotides: TGTGCCAGCAGCTCCCCCCGGCGGGACAGGGGGTCCTACGAGCAGTACTTC.

In nucleotides, the CDR3 is TGTGCCAGCAGCTCTTCGTGGGCCAATTATTACGAGCAGTACTTC. It is translated as CASSSSWANYYEQYF. This sequence joins TRBV5-6 and TRBJ2-7; D gene uncertain. Germline CDR1 and CDR2: SGHDT and YYEEEE. This CDR3 is 15 amino acids long. Trimming removed 3 bases from V and 4 bases from J, with 17 bases in between.

DNA of the CDR3: TGCGCCAGCAGCCAGCAAGAGACCCAGTACTTC. Translating gives CASSQQETQYF. The rearrangement uses TRBV5-1 and TRBJ2-5; unclear D gene. Germline V gives CDR1 SGHRS, CDR2 YFSETQ. The CDR3 runs 11 residues. V shed 4 bases and J shed 2 bases, with 3 bases lying between them.

J is TRBJ1-5 and V is TRBV7-2; D not resolved. The V and J ends lost 2 bases and 2 bases respectively, with 7 bases between them. From germline, CDR1 is SGHTA and CDR2 FQGNSA. There are 14 residues in the CDR3. The CDR3 nucleotides are TGTGCCAGCAGCTTATGGGGAGGCAATCAGCCCCAGCATTTT. It specifies CASSLWGGNQPQHF.

The CDR3 loop reads CATSDGGQSSQHF. Written as DNA, the CDR3 is TGTGCCACCAGTGATGGGGGCCAATCGTCCCAGCATTTT. V and J are TRBV24-1 and TRBJ1-5; D is perhaps TRBD1 (6 bases). The CDR3 spans 13 residues. Germline CDR1 KGHDR, CDR2 SFDVKD. The ends were cut back, 3 bases at V and 11 bases at J, with 13 bases in the middle.

In regard to this clone: A much larger clone lies one base from this, so it may be a read error. The V call is TRBV11-2, the J call TRBJ2-7, with D uncertain. CDR1 is SGHAT and CDR2 is FQNNGV in the germline V gene. V dropped 8 bases and J dropped 2 bases, with 4 bases sitting between them. The length of the CDR3 is 10 residues. The CDR3: CASGTYEQYF. CDR3 nucleotides: TGTGCCAGCGGGACCTACGAGCAGTACTTC.

This chain joins TRBV7-9 and TRBJ1-3; D ambiguous. The CDR3 runs 15 residues. Looked up from germline, CDR1 is SEHNR and CDR2 is FQNEAQ (reference sequence). Trimming cost V 2 bases and J 1 base, with 9 bases left between them. This CDR3 is CASSLLAGSGNTIYF. The CDR3 bases are TGTGCCAGCAGCTTACTGGCCGGGTCTGGAAACACCATATATTTT.

The chain uses TRBV6-6 and TRBJ1-5; D ambiguous. V was trimmed by 2 bases and J by 0 bases, leaving 11 bases between them. This CDR3 region has 16 residues. Germline CDR1 reads MNHNY; CDR2 reads SVGAGI (reference sequence). The CDR3 spells CASSYPLSDSNQPQHF. DNA for the CDR3: TGTGCCAGCAGTTACCCATTATCAGATAGCAATCAGCCCCAGCATTTT.

The gene calls are TRBV19 and TRBJ2-7, with D perhaps TRBD1 (5 bases). Between the trimmed V and J ends, which lost 2 bases and 3 bases, there was a span of 14 bases. CDR1 LNHDA and CDR2 SQIVND come from the germline V gene (reference sequence). The CDR3 totals 15 residues. The CDR3 reads CASSISSTVGYEQYF. The CDR3 DNA is TGTGCCAGTAGTATAAGCTCGACAGTAGGCTACGAGCAGTACTTC. Using reference TRBV19 and TRBJ2-7 for the parts outside the CDR3, the full variable domain is DGGITQSPKYLFRKEGQNVTLSCEQNLNHDAMYWYRQDPGQGLRLIYYSQIVNDFQKGDIAEGYSVSREKKESFPLTVTSAQKNPTAFYLCASSISSTVGYEQYFGPGTRLTVT.

The DNA for the CDR3 is TGTGCCAGCAGCTTGCGGGGATACCATGGCTACACCTTC. Translating gives CASSLRGYHGYTF. The chain uses TRBV5-8 and TRBJ1-2; no reliable D call. V gave up 1 base and J gave up 6 bases, with 10 bases separating them. Germline CDR1 is SGHTS and CDR2 is YDEGEE. The CDR3 is made up of 13 amino acids.

The chain recombines TRBV7-3 with TRBJ2-2, with 7 bases matching TRBD1. Germline CDR1 is SGHTA and CDR2 is FQGTGA. This CDR3 is built from 16 residues. V gave up 5 bases and J gave up 0 bases; unmatched junction bases: 6. The CDR3 nucleotides read TGTGCCAGCAGCAGGACAGGAACCGCGAACACCGGGGAGCTGTTTTTT. Translation: CASSRTGTANTGELFF.

The rearrangement links TRBV19 to TRBJ1-2, with D perhaps TRBD1 (5 bases). This CDR3 contains 15 residues. The germline V and J ends were trimmed by 7 bases and 4 bases, with 19 bases remaining between them. The germline V gene has CDR1 LNHDA and CDR2 SQIVND (reference sequence). The CDR3 region has the DNA TGTGCCAGTACCCAGGAGGATGGGGCGGGCTATGGCTACACCTTC. This encodes CASTQEDGAGYGYTF.

V and J are TRBV13 and TRBJ1-1; D is unclear. This CDR3 has 9 residues. V was pared by 0 bases and J by 11 bases, with 1 base between. The germline CDR1 and CDR2 sequences are PRHDT and FYEKMQ (reference sequence). The CDR3 loop is CASSLGAFF. The DNA for the CDR3 is TGTGCCAGCAGCTTAGGGGCTTTCTTT.

The J gene is TRBJ1-1, the V gene TRBV7-2, with D perhaps matching TRBD1 (5 bases). V was pared by 6 bases and J by 4 bases, with 15 bases between. The CDR3 has 14 amino acids. Per the germline V gene, CDR1 is SGHTA and CDR2 is FQGNSA. The CDR3 sequence is CASRETRGPTEAFF. The CDR3, as DNA: TGTGCCAGCAGAGAAACGAGGGGTCCCACTGAAGCTTTCTTT.

V usage is TRBV5-6 and J usage is TRBJ2-3; D not certain. With 2 bases removed from V and 1 base from J, the gap between germline ends came to 14 bases. The CDR3 loop spans 16 amino acids. The germline V gene encodes CDR1 SGHDT and CDR2 YYEEEE. Here the CDR3 reads CASSFLPVPGTDTQYF. The DNA for the CDR3 is TGTGCCAGCAGCTTCCTTCCCGTTCCGGGCACAGATACGCAGTATTTT.

This clone was seen a handful of times. The chain joins TRBV4-1 to TRBJ1-2, with 12 positions matching TRBD1. The CDR3 consists of 14 residues. Germline V lookup: CDR1 MGHRA, CDR2 YSYEKL. V shed 3 bases and J 8 bases; nucleotides not matched to a gene: 4. The CDR3 sequence: CASSQGTGGQGYTF. The CDR3 region has the DNA TGCGCCAGCAGCCAGGGGACAGGGGGCCAGGGCTACACCTTC.

The table lists this clone with a few counts. The J gene is TRBJ1-5, the V gene TRBV16; D is unclear. CDR3 length: 13 residues. Germline V CDR1 and CDR2: KGHSY, FQNENV. The ends were cut back, 2 bases at V and 5 bases at J, with 7 bases in the middle. This CDR3 reads CASSQGEDQPQHF. The CDR3 DNA is TGTGCCAGCAGCCAAGGTGAGGATCAGCCCCAGCATTTT. Full variable domain (missing parts from reference TRBV16 and TRBJ1-5): GEEVAQTPKHLVRGEGQKAKLYCAPIKGHSYVFWYQQVLKNEFKFLISFQNENVFDETGMPKERFSAKCLPNSPCSLEIQATKLEDSAVYFCASSQGEDQPQHFGDGTRLSIL.

The CDR3 DNA reads as TGTGCCAGTAGTACAGGGGCGCACACCGGGGAGCTGTTTTTT. Translating it yields CASSTGAHTGELFF. The rearrangement links TRBV19 to TRBJ2-2; tentative D call: TRBD1 (6 bases). CDR1 and CDR2 from the germline V gene are LNHDA and SQIVND (reference sequence). The CDR3 sequence is 14 residues long. The V end lost 4 bases, the J end lost 3 bases, and 9 bases lay between the germline ends.

The CDR3 sequence: CASSLTNSDGYTF. CDR3 DNA sequence: TGTGCCAGCAGCTTAACCAATTCGGATGGCTACACCTTC. This sequence joins TRBV7-8 and TRBJ1-2, with D unresolved. CDR1 SGHVS and CDR2 FQNEAQ come from the germline V gene. The CDR3 runs 13 residues. Between the trimmed V and J ends, which lost 2 bases and 6 bases, there was a span of 10 bases.

The chain carries TRBV7-2 and TRBJ2-7; 10 nucleotides line up with TRBD1. CDR1 SGHTA and CDR2 FQGNSA come from the germline V gene. The junction had 7 bases not matched to a gene; V was cut back by 5 bases and J by 6 bases. The CDR3 consists of 14 residues. For the CDR3, the DNA is TGTGCCAGCAGCATCGGACAGGGGGGTGGCGAGCAGTACTTC. This translates into CASSIGQGGGEQYF.

This sequence joins TRBV4-3 and TRBJ2-5; 8 nucleotides align to TRBD1. Per the germline V gene, CDR1 is LGHNA and CDR2 is YSLEER. V shed 3 bases, J shed 2 bases, and the junction held 17 bases outside the gene matches. The CDR3 covers 19 residues. CDR3: CASSQSLQGALTPQETQYF. CDR3 sequence (DNA): TGCGCCAGCAGCCAGAGCCTCCAGGGGGCCCTGACACCACAAGAGACCCAGTACTTC.

The gene calls are TRBV25-1 and TRBJ2-5; D unclear. The CDR3 covers 14 residues. The germline CDR1 and CDR2 sequences are MGHDK and SYGVNS. Trimming took off 1 base at V and 1 base at J, with 7 bases between the two ends. DNA for the CDR3: TGTGCCAGCAGTGAATTAGAAGTCCAAGAGACCCAGTACTTC. Translating gives CASSELEVQETQYF.

The chain couples TRBV5-1 to TRBJ1-2; TRBD1 might be the D (6 bases). CDR1 is SGHRS and CDR2 is YFSETQ in the germline V gene. V shed 0 bases and J shed 3 bases, with 12 bases lying between them. The CDR3 runs to 15 residues. CDR3 bases: TGCGCCAGCAGCTTGGTAACAGGGCGGGACTATGGCTACACCTTC. It encodes CASSLVTGRDYGYTF.

The chain couples TRBV14 to TRBJ1-3; D is uncertain. In germline, CDR1 is SGHDN, CDR2 FVKESK. This CDR3 is built from 14 residues. Trimming shortened V by 2 bases and J by 0 bases, and 5 bases separated the two germline ends. For the CDR3, the DNA is TGTGCCAGCAGCCAATTGGGCTCTGGAAACACCATATATTTT. The encoded protein is CASSQLGSGNTIYF.